These 21 T cell receptor beta chains share one sample of origin, sequenced in a study of STAT5B mutations in CD4+ large granular lymphocyte leukemia. Data came from immunoSEQ multiplex PCR; TCRdb stores just in-frame clones and leaves some out. The table records tens of thousands of clones, 78% of them present only once. Sample: CD4+ T cells from blood buffy coats. The receptor set was obtained from a human donor in good health.

This clone was picked up a small number of times. The rearrangement uses TRBV7-8 and TRBJ1-3; the match to TRBD1 covers 8 bases. V shed 6 bases, J shed 4 bases, and the junction held 8 bases outside the gene matches. Germline V gene sequence: CDR1 SGHVS, CDR2 FQNEAQ. This CDR3 has 15 amino acids. In nucleotides, the CDR3 is TGTGCCAGCAGACCACAGGGGGACCAAGGAAACACCATATATTTT. Protein product: CASRPQGDQGNTIYF.

As DNA, the CDR3 is TGTGCCAGCAGCTCCCGGGGGGGCCCCGCAGATACGCAGTATTTT. Its translation is CASSSRGGPADTQYF. The chain links TRBV7-9 to TRBJ2-3, with 8 bases aligning to TRBD2. The CDR3 totals 15 residues. V lost 4 bases and J lost 4; bases outside the gene matches: 7. From germline, CDR1 is SEHNR and CDR2 FQNEAQ (reference sequence).

The chain is built from TRBV7-9 and TRBJ2-1, with 7 bases that match TRBD2. Trimming removed 1 base from V and 3 bases from J; junction bases left unmatched: 3. This CDR3 is 15 amino acids long. Germline loops: CDR1 SEHNR, CDR2 FQNEAQ (reference sequence). CDR3 residues: CASSLERGYYNEQFF. CDR3 DNA sequence: TGTGCCAGCAGCTTAGAGCGGGGATACTACAATGAGCAGTTCTTC.

The chain recombines TRBV6-6 with TRBJ1-5; a possible D gene is TRBD1 (5 bases). Germline CDR1 and CDR2: MNHNY and SVGAGI (reference sequence). The length of the CDR3 is 15 residues. Trimming removed 5 bases at V and 1 base at J, with 12 bases between. The CDR3 bases are TGTGCCAGCAGTCTGACCCGGGACAGCAATCAGCCCCAGCATTTT. Translated: CASSLTRDSNQPQHF.

The genes are TRBV7-9 and TRBJ2-3; 7 nucleotides agree with TRBD1. The ends lost 3 bases at V and 11 bases at J; junction bases unmatched: 5. Germline CDR1 and CDR2: SEHNR and FQNEAQ (reference sequence). The CDR3 loop spans 12 amino acids. The CDR3 region is CASSLPGTVQYF. In nucleotides, the CDR3 is TGTGCCAGCAGCTTGCCCGGGACAGTGCAGTATTTT.

The chain couples TRBV4-1 to TRBJ1-2; D unresolved. Germline lookup yields CDR1 MGHRA and CDR2 YSYEKL. V lost 2 bases and J 2 bases, leaving 15 bases between the germline ends. This CDR3 has 16 residues. This chain's CDR3 is CASSQTDGNINYGYTF. CDR3 nucleotide sequence: TGCGCCAGCAGCCAAACCGACGGGAACATCAACTATGGCTACACCTTC.

There are a few counts of this clone. The chain joins TRBV6-5 to TRBJ2-7; D might be TRBD2 (6 bases). Germline lookup yields CDR1 MNHEY and CDR2 SVGAGI. Trimming shortened V by 8 bases and J by 2 bases, and 16 bases separated the two germline ends. The CDR3 contains 14 residues. The CDR3 nucleotides are TGTGCCAGCCGCACGGGACTCGCCGCCTACGAGCAGTACTTC. It translates to CASRTGLAAYEQYF.

The V and J genes are TRBV19 and TRBJ2-7, with a weak D call TRBD1 (5 bases). V was cut by 5 bases and J by 3 bases, with 17 bases left in between. Germline V lookup: CDR1 LNHDA, CDR2 SQIVND (reference sequence). CDR3 size: 15 residues. The CDR3 protein is CASSVPGQLVYEQYF. Here the CDR3 DNA reads TGTGCCAGTAGTGTCCCAGGGCAATTGGTCTACGAGCAGTACTTC.

The rearrangement uses TRBV6-5 and TRBJ1-1, with D possibly being TRBD1 (5 bases). The CDR3 is made up of 12 amino acids. Germline CDR1 reads MNHEY; CDR2 reads SVGAGI. The CDR3 DNA is TGTCGAGCCGGAGAGGGACCTTTGCGAGCTTTCTTT. This codes for CRAGEGPLRAFF.

CDR3 nucleotide sequence: TGTGCCAGCATCCAGGGATGGGGCAATCAGCCCCAGCATTTT. Translation: CASIQGWGNQPQHF. This chain links TRBV6-1 with TRBJ1-5, with D possibly matching TRBD1 (5 bases). This CDR3 comprises 14 residues. Trimming pared 7 bases from V and 2 bases from J, leaving 12 bases between. Per the germline V gene, CDR1 is MNHNS and CDR2 is SASEGT.

The chain employs TRBV10-2 and TRBJ1-1, with 8 bases that match TRBD1. The CDR3 runs to 13 residues. The V gene end was trimmed by 8 bases and the J gene end by 4 bases; junction bases not matched to a gene: 6. CDR1 is WSHSY, CDR2 SAAADI, per germline. CDR3 sequence (DNA): TGCGCCAGCGGCGAACAGGGGGGCACTGAAGCTTTCTTT. Translating gives CASGEQGGTEAFF.

V is TRBV7-8 and J is TRBJ2-7, with TRBD1 matching 10 bases. V shed 4 bases, J shed 4 bases, and the junction held 7 bases outside the gene matches. CDR1 is SGHVS, CDR2 FQNEAQ, per germline. The CDR3 is 15 residues long. CDR3 sequence reads: CASSSPRDRGYEQYF. CDR3 coding DNA: TGTGCCAGCAGCTCCCCCCGGGACAGGGGTTACGAGCAGTACTTC.

The chain is built from TRBV6-6 and TRBJ2-7; weak D call: TRBD2 (6 bases). Germline assignment: CDR1 MNHNY and CDR2 SVGAGI (reference sequence). Deletions cut 9 bases from V and 3 bases from J, with 21 bases between. The CDR3 is made up of 15 amino acids. Here the CDR3 reads CARSHRGSIGYEQYF. The CDR3 DNA reads as TGTGCCAGGTCACACCGGGGGAGTATCGGCTACGAGCAGTACTTC.

The rearrangement uses TRBV13 and TRBJ2-5, with a tentative D call TRBD1 (5 bases). The germline V and J ends were trimmed by 6 bases and 0 bases, with 11 bases remaining between them. This CDR3 spans 14 amino acids. The germline V gene has CDR1 PRHDT and CDR2 FYEKMQ (reference sequence). In DNA form, the CDR3 reads TGTGCCAGCAGAATTTCAGGGAACCAAGAGACCCAGTACTTC. Translating gives CASRISGNQETQYF.

The genes are TRBV2 and TRBJ2-1; D gene ambiguous. V shed 7 bases and J shed 5 bases, with 6 bases lying between them. This CDR3 has 11 amino acids. In germline, CDR1 is SNHLY, CDR2 FYNNEI. Here the CDR3 reads CASKRDNEQFF. The CDR3 coding sequence is TGTGCCAGCAAGAGAGACAATGAGCAGTTCTTC.

Regarding this clone: The same CDR3 is also encoded by other DNA sequences in this sample. The chain is built from TRBV6-5 and TRBJ2-7; TRBD1 matches at 9 bases. The trim removed 6 bases at V and 6 bases at J, leaving 3 bases unmatched. This CDR3 has 12 residues. Germline V gives CDR1 MNHEY, CDR2 SVGAGI. CDR3 amino acids: CASSRQGGEQYF. The CDR3, as DNA: TGTGCCAGCAGCAGACAGGGGGGCGAGCAGTACTTC.

The V and J genes are TRBV6-6 and TRBJ2-2; D is unclear. Trimming stripped 10 bases from V and 1 base from J, with 10 bases between. Germline loops: CDR1 MNHNY, CDR2 SVGAGI (reference sequence). This CDR3 comprises 13 residues. CDR3 protein: CATCSENTGELFF. The CDR3 DNA sequence: TGTGCCACCTGCTCCGAGAACACCGGGGAGCTGTTTTTT.

This chain joins TRBV7-2 and TRBJ1-5, with D perhaps matching TRBD1 (5 bases). The CDR3 contains 17 residues. CDR1 and CDR2 (germline): SGHTA, FQGNSA. The V end lost 1 base, the J end lost 0 bases, and 13 bases lay between the germline ends. CDR3 protein: CASSLDGGGYSNQPQHF. The CDR3 DNA reads TGTGCCAGCAGCTTAGATGGGGGGGGTTATAGCAATCAGCCCCAGCATTTT.

The genes are TRBV18 and TRBJ2-5, with D unresolved. V was trimmed by 2 bases and J by 5 bases, leaving 12 bases between them. The CDR3 consists of 14 residues. The V gene's germline CDR1 is KGHSH and CDR2 LQKENI. CDR3 sequence (DNA): TGTGCCAGCTCACCAGAAGGGATCAAGGAGACCCAGTACTTC. Its protein is CASSPEGIKETQYF.

The chain has TRBV4-1 and TRBJ1-2, with 10 bases lining up with TRBD1. Germline values: CDR1 MGHRA, CDR2 YSYEKL. Unmatched junction bases numbered 7, after V lost 4 bases and J lost 5 bases. The CDR3 has 15 residues. CDR3 region: CASSLNDRGQYGYTF. The CDR3 nucleotides are TGCGCCAGCAGCCTAAACGACAGGGGGCAATATGGCTACACCTTC.

This sequence joins TRBV10-3 and TRBJ1-2; 7 nucleotides agree with TRBD1. With V trimmed by 6 bases and J by 2 bases, 12 bases remained unmatched. From germline, CDR1 is ENHRY and CDR2 SYGVKD. This CDR3 has 16 residues. CDR3 region: CAISDLNRGMNYGYTF. CDR3 coding DNA: TGTGCCATCAGCGACCTCAACAGGGGAATGAACTATGGCTACACCTTC.